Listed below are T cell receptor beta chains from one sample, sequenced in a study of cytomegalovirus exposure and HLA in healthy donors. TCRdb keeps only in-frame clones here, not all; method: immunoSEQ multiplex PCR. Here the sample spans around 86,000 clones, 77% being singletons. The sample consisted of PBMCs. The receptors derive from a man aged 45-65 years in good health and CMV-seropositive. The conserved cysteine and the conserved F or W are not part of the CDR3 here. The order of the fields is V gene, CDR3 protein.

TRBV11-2	ASSPGLSYSYNEQF
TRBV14	ASSQSDQPQH
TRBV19	ASSSRGLGTQY
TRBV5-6	ASSLAGGFIYYGYT
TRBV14	ASSLTSGKYEQY
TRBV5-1	TSSLGSGGNYGYT
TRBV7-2	ASSLAGAGTDTQY
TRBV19	ASSWGGRDEQY
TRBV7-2	ASSTGQGSNEQF
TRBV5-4	ASSLQTGGTYNEQF
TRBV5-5	ASSRDSYGYT
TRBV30	AWSVSGTDTQY
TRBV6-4	ASSDSSDSGRALF
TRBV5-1	ASRQAYSNYGYT